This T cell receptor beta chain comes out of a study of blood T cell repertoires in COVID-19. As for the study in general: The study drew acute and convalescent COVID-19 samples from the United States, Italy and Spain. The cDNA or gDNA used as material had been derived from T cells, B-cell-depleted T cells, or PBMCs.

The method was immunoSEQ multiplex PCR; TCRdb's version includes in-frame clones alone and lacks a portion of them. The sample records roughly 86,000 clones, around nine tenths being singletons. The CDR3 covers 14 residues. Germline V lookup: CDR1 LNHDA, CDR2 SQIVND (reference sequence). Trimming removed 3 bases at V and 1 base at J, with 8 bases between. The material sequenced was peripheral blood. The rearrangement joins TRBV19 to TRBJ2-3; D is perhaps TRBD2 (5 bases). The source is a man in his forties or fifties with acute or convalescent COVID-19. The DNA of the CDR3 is TGTGCCAGTAGTATGAGGCGGGGCACAGATACGCAGTATTTT. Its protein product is CASSMRRGTDTQYF. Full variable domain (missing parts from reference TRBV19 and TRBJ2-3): DGGITQSPKYLFRKEGQNVTLSCEQNLNHDAMYWYRQDPGQGLRLIYYSQIVNDFQKGDIAEGYSVSREKKESFPLTVTSAQKNPTAFYLCASSMRRGTDTQYFGPGTRLTVL.